The 15 T cell receptor beta chains below all came from one sample that was sequenced in a study of blood T cells in healthy people across ages. Primers used in a second PCR of roughly 7 to 11 cycles were a sample-barcoded 5' primer and a J-beta primer mix. TCRdb itself ran the 5' RACE reads through MiXCR, one entry per CDR3 protein. The table lists hundreds of thousands of distinct CDR3 sequences, 25% of them singletons. Separately, the same data were catalogued under a study of T cells of mothers and their children.

Sequencing was done on a sample of blood. Every receptor here comes from a boy between 10 and 17 years old in good health.

This clonotype was detected many times. The CDR3 DNA reads TGTGCCAGCAGTCCGACTAGCCCGGAGACCCAGTACTTC. Encoded protein: CASSPTSPETQYF. The chain joins TRBV12-3 or TRBV12-4 to TRBJ2-5; TRBD2 agrees at 7 bases. The CDR3 spans 13 residues. The V segment lost 5 bases and the J segment 5 bases; nucleotides outside the gene matches: 5.

This clonotype was seen a few times. V and J are TRBV6-2 or TRBV6-3 and TRBJ2-5; 7 bases line up with TRBD2. Germline-derived CDR1 and CDR2 are MNHEY and SVGEGT. The length of the CDR3 is 15 residues. V dropped 2 bases and J dropped 3; count of bases not matched to a gene: 6. CDR3 in DNA: TGTGCCAGCAGTTACAGTTGGCTAGCGGAAGAGACCCAGTACTTC. Protein product: CASSYSWLAEETQYF.

V and J are TRBV4-3 and TRBJ2-5, with 7 bases identical to TRBD2. The DNA matches TRBJ2-1 better at its end, which makes the J call doubtful. The length of the CDR3 is 15 residues. Germline V CDR1 and CDR2: LGHNA, YSLEER. Written as DNA, the CDR3 is TGCGCCAGCAGCCAAGACAGCGGGGCTTACAATGAGCAGTTCTTC. As protein: CASSQDSGAYNEQFF.

This clonotype was seen once. This chain joins TRBV28 and TRBJ1-5; TRBD1 matches 12 bases. Germline loops: CDR1 MDHEN, CDR2 SYDVKM. Germline trimming cut 5 bases from V and 1 base from J; bases unmatched to any gene: 9. The CDR3 sequence is 18 residues long. Here the CDR3 DNA reads TGTGCCAGCAGTCAGCCCGGGACAGGGGGCGTAAGCAATCAGCCCCAGCATTTT. Protein product: CASSQPGTGGVSNQPQHF.

The chain recombines TRBV28 with TRBJ2-4, with D perhaps TRBD2 (5 bases). V lost 11 bases, J lost 9 bases, and 23 bases lay in between. The CDR3 sequence is 14 residues long. Germline V gives CDR1 MDHEN, CDR2 SYDVKM. The CDR3 loop reads CASSGFGPNAIQYF. The CDR3 nucleotides read TGTGCCTCGTCGGGATTCGGCCCAAACGCCATTCAGTACTTC.

The chain carries TRBV24-1 and TRBJ2-1, with TRBD2 matching over 12 bases. Germline CDR1 KGHDR, CDR2 SFDVKD. The CDR3 sequence is 14 residues long. V shed 7 bases, J shed 13 bases, and the junction held 10 bases outside the gene matches. For the CDR3, the DNA is TGTGCCACCAGATCGGCGACTAGCGGGAGTGAACAGTTCTTC. This gives the protein CATRSATSGSEQFF.

CDR3 in amino acids: CASSPTGASYEQYF. The CDR3, as DNA: TGTGCCAGCTCACCCACAGGGGCGTCCTACGAGCAGTACTTC. This rearrangement joins TRBV18 to TRBJ2-7, with 7 bases matching TRBD1. Unmatched junction bases numbered 3, after V lost 3 bases and J lost 1 base. CDR3 length: 14 amino acids. Germline V CDR1 and CDR2: KGHSH, LQKENI.

V gene TRBV7-9 combines with J gene TRBJ2-7; TRBD1 matches at 10 bases. There are 16 residues in the CDR3. V dropped 5 bases and J dropped 1; count of bases not matched to a gene: 8. CDR1 and CDR2 (germline): SEHNR, FQNEAQ (reference sequence). CDR3 sequence reads: CASSPRDRGLSYEQYF. The CDR3 DNA is TGTGCCAGCAGCCCCCGGGACAGGGGCCTTTCCTACGAGCAGTACTTC.

The chain is built from TRBV5-1 and TRBJ2-7, with 7 bases matching TRBD2. V was pared by 5 bases and J by 0 bases, with 11 bases of the junction left unmatched. CDR1 and CDR2 (germline): SGHRS, YFSETQ. The CDR3 is 16 amino acids. This CDR3 reads CASRYPSGKSSYEQYF. The CDR3 DNA sequence: TGCGCCAGCAGGTACCCCAGCGGGAAGAGCTCCTACGAGCAGTACTTC.

The rearrangement links TRBV20-1 to TRBJ1-1; 9 positions match TRBD1. CDR1 is DFQATT and CDR2 is SNEGSKA in the germline V gene (reference sequence). The V gene end was trimmed by 2 bases and the J gene end by 2 bases; junction bases not matched to a gene: 9. This CDR3 comprises 16 residues. CDR3 sequence reads: CSARSTGGVFNTEAFF. In nucleotides, the CDR3 is TGCAGTGCTAGAAGTACAGGGGGCGTCTTCAACACTGAAGCTTTCTTT.

This chain uses TRBV15 with TRBJ2-7; 11 bases align to TRBD2. Germline CDR1 and CDR2: LNHNV and YYDKDF (reference sequence). Trimming took 1 base from V and 6 from J; bases not matched to a gene: 5. The CDR3 runs to 15 residues. This CDR3 is CATSRVAGGPGEQYF. The CDR3, as DNA: TGTGCCACCAGCAGAGTAGCGGGAGGGCCGGGCGAGCAGTACTTC.

CDR3 nucleotides: TGTGCCAGCAGCTTCCGCCCGGGGATAAGCTCCTACAATGAGCAGTTCTTC. This translates into CASSFRPGISSYNEQFF. The chain couples TRBV7-2 to TRBJ2-1, with D possibly TRBD2 on 5 matching bases. The CDR3 has 17 residues. The germline CDR1 and CDR2 sequences are SGHTA and FQGNSA. V lost 3 bases and J 0 bases, leaving 15 bases between the germline ends. Full variable domain (rest looked up from reference TRBV7-2 and TRBJ2-1): GAGVSQSPSNKVTEKGKDVELRCDPISGHTALYWYRQSLGQGLEFLIYFQGNSAPDKSGLPSDRFSAERTGGSVSTLTIQRTQQEDSAVYLCASSFRPGISSYNEQFFGPGTRLTVL.

This clonotype has just a few counts. The chain carries TRBV7-9 and TRBJ1-4; D is undetermined. Germline lookup yields CDR1 SEHNR and CDR2 FQNEAQ (reference sequence). Trimming cost V 0 bases and J 7 bases, with 9 bases left between them. This CDR3 contains 14 residues. The CDR3 protein is CASSLAREGEKLFF. The CDR3 DNA follows: TGTGCCAGCAGCTTAGCGAGAGAAGGTGAAAAACTGTTTTTT.

V and J are TRBV5-5 and TRBJ2-1; the D is unclear. In germline, CDR1 is SGHKS, CDR2 YYEKEE (reference sequence). The CDR3 totals 14 residues. V lost 4 bases to trimming and J lost 5 bases, with 13 bases between them. The CDR3 DNA is TGTGCCAGCAGCCGAAGGAGTTCGCACAATGAGCAGTTCTTC. Translation gives CASSRRSSHNEQFF.

This clonotype was recorded only once. This rearrangement joins TRBV4-1 to TRBJ2-5; no clear D gene. The CDR3 extends over 12 amino acids. Trimming stripped 0 bases from V and 9 bases from J, with 8 bases between. In germline, CDR1 is MGHRA, CDR2 YSYEKL. DNA for the CDR3: TGCGCCAGCAGCCAAGAAGGCGTCGCCCAGTACTTC. It codes for CASSQEGVAQYF.